These T cell receptor beta chains were read from a single sample in a study of blood T cell repertoires in COVID-19. The assay was immunoSEQ multiplex PCR, and TCRdb's table has in-frame clones only and misses some. The table includes 300,000 to 350,000 clones, roughly nine tenths detected once. Sequencing input: peripheral blood. Receptor source: a young man with active or convalescent COVID-19. CDR3s include the opening cysteine and the closing phenylalanine or tryptophan. Each record gives: CDR3 DNA, CDR3 protein, V gene, clone size, J gene, D gene. D genes are given only for firm matches. Expanded clones get a size class; other rows say once, few or many, or leave the size out.

CDR3 DNA: TGTGCCAGCAGCCATCAAGAGACCCAGTACTTC; CDR3 protein: CASSHQETQYF; V gene: TRBV7-9; clone size: NA; J gene: TRBJ2-5; D gene: NA
CDR3 DNA: TGCGCCAGCAGTGAGCTCACTTACGAGCAGTACTTC; CDR3 protein: CASSELTYEQYF; V gene: TRBV10-2; clone size: NA; J gene: TRBJ2-7; D gene: NA
CDR3 DNA: TGCGCCAGCAGCAGCGGACAGGGCTCTGGCTACACCTTC; CDR3 protein: CASSSGQGSGYTF; V gene: TRBV5-1; clone size: NA; J gene: TRBJ1-2; D gene: TRBD1
CDR3 DNA: TGTGCCACCAGGAGGGCAGGGGATGGCTATGGCTACACCTTC; CDR3 protein: CATRRAGDGYGYTF; V gene: TRBV15; clone size: NA; J gene: TRBJ1-2; D gene: NA
CDR3 DNA: TGTGCCAGCAGCCCCCGGGGGAGACTCCAAGAGACCCAGTACTTC; CDR3 protein: CASSPRGRLQETQYF; V gene: TRBV9; clone size: NA; J gene: TRBJ2-5; D gene: NA
CDR3 DNA: TGTGCCAGCAGTTTATCGCCCCGGGATCGGGAGACCCAGTACTTC; CDR3 protein: CASSLSPRDRETQYF; V gene: TRBV27; clone size: NA; J gene: TRBJ2-5; D gene: NA
CDR3 DNA: TGTGCCAGCAGCCAAAGGGGGGGTTCTGGAAACACCATATATTTT; CDR3 protein: CASSQRGGSGNTIYF; V gene: TRBV3-1/TRBV3-2; clone size: NA; J gene: TRBJ1-3; D gene: NA
CDR3 DNA: TGTGCCAGCAGCTTGGCCGCCACGAATAGGGGTAATGATGGCTACACCTTC; CDR3 protein: CASSLAATNRGNDGYTF; V gene: TRBV5-4; clone size: NA; J gene: TRBJ1-2; D gene: NA
CDR3 DNA: TGTGCCAGCAGTCCACCGGGGGACAGGGCTGGAGAGCAGTACTTC; CDR3 protein: CASSPPGDRAGEQYF; V gene: TRBV27; clone size: NA; J gene: TRBJ2-7; D gene: TRBD1
CDR3 DNA: TGTGCCAGCAACTACAGGGGGCGCGGAAACACCATATATTTT; CDR3 protein: CASNYRGRGNTIYF; V gene: TRBV3-1/TRBV3-2; clone size: NA; J gene: TRBJ1-3; D gene: TRBD1
CDR3 DNA: TGTGCCAGCAGGGGGGGACAGTTCAACTATGGCTACACCTTC; CDR3 protein: CASRGGQFNYGYTF; V gene: TRBV27; clone size: NA; J gene: TRBJ1-2; D gene: TRBD1
CDR3 DNA: TGTGCCAGTAGGACCGGGACTAGCGGGAGATATGAGCAGTTCTTC; CDR3 protein: CASRTGTSGRYEQFF; V gene: TRBV19; clone size: once; J gene: TRBJ2-1; D gene: TRBD2